Sequencing of this T cell receptor (beta chain) was carried out in a study of blood T cell repertoires in COVID-19. On the study more broadly: Sites across the United States, Italy and Spain contributed samples from acute and convalescent COVID-19.

Clones were sequenced by immunoSEQ multiplex PCR, and TCRdb holds only the in-frame ones, with some missing. Counted here are 310,000 or so clones, about nine tenths occurring once; the ten biggest clones make up 1%. V was clipped by 0 bases and J by 5 bases, with 8 bases between them. Germline V gene lookup returns CDR1 SGHRS and CDR2 YFSETQ. The CDR3 runs 14 residues. Sequencing was done on a sample of peripheral blood. The origin of this receptor is a man in his forties or fifties with active or convalescent COVID-19. The chain combines TRBV5-1 with TRBJ2-2; D remains unclear. CDR3 bases: TGCGCCAGCAGCTTGGCCCCAGGAACCGGGGAGCTGTTTTTT. Its translation is CASSLAPGTGELFF.